The TCR beta chain described here comes from a study of cytomegalovirus exposure and HLA in healthy donors. This PCR relied on a set of 60 Vbeta primers and 13 Jbeta primers. This table comes from immunoSEQ multiplex PCR, and its TCRdb copy is limited to in-frame clones, with some not included. Here the sample spans some 150,000 clones, roughly 84% being singletons. Germline values: CDR1 SGHAT, CDR2 FQNNGV. V dropped 4 bases and J dropped 7; count of bases not matched to a gene: 6. The CDR3 has 15 amino acids. The chain uses TRBV11-2 and TRBJ2-4, with 11 bases aligning to TRBD1. The sample taken for sequencing was PBMCs. The TCR sequence derives from a woman between 18 and 29 years old in good health and CMV-seronegative. CDR3 sequence reads: CASSWEGTGGNIQYF. CDR3 DNA sequence: TGTGCCAGCAGCTGGGAGGGGACAGGGGGGAACATTCAGTACTTC. The full variable domain, in which reference TRBV11-2 and TRBJ2-4 provide the parts outside the CDR3, is EAGVAQSPRYKIIEKRQSVAFWCNPISGHATLYWYQQILGQGPKLLIQFQNNGVVDDSQLPKDRFSAERLKGVDSTLKIQPAKLEDSAVYLCASSWEGTGGNIQYFGAGTRLSVL.